These 13 T cell receptor beta chains came from one sample sequenced in a study of blood T cell repertoires in COVID-19. The data were produced by immunoSEQ multiplex PCR, yet TCRdb's version contains in-frame clones alone and is incomplete. The table has some 90,000 clones, approximately 89% seen once; the top ten hold approximately 2.4%. The sample was peripheral blood. The source is a man aged 45-60 years with acute or convalescent COVID-19.

This clone was detected once. CDR3 sequence reads: CASSLVEGARTGELFF. The CDR3 nucleotides are TGTGCCAGCAGCTTAGTGGAGGGGGCGCGGACCGGGGAGCTGTTTTTT. The chain joins TRBV11-2 to TRBJ2-2, with a tentative D call TRBD1 (7 bases). Trimming took off 1 base at V and 5 bases at J, with 14 bases between the two ends. The CDR3 loop spans 16 amino acids. Germline V gene sequence: CDR1 SGHAT, CDR2 FQNNGV.

This CDR3 is CASRAGTGFSGANVLTF. CDR3 nucleotide sequence: TGTGCCAGCAGAGCCGGGACAGGTTTCTCTGGGGCCAACGTCCTGACTTTC. The chain is built from TRBV28 and TRBJ2-6, with TRBD1 identical over 8 bases. Losses at the gene ends were 6 bases for V and 0 bases for J; bases not matched to a gene: 7. CDR1 and CDR2 (germline): MDHEN, SYDVKM. CDR3 size: 17 residues.

As DNA, the CDR3 is TGTGCCAGCTATCCTCAGGGAAGGAGGGACACTGAAGCTTTCTTT. Its protein is CASYPQGRRDTEAFF. The chain links TRBV6-5 to TRBJ1-1; the D gene is possibly TRBD1 (5 bases). The V gene's germline CDR1 is MNHEY and CDR2 SVGAGI. V lost 8 bases, J lost 3 bases, and 19 bases lay in between. The CDR3 spans 15 residues.

This clone was detected only once. CDR3 bases: TGTGCCTGGATCCAGGAAATGAACACTGAAGCTTTCTTT. It translates to CAWIQEMNTEAFF. The chain has TRBV30 and TRBJ1-1; the D is unclear. V lost 4 bases, J lost 0 bases, and 9 bases lay in between. The CDR3 loop spans 13 amino acids. CDR1 and CDR2 (germline): GTSNPN, SVGIG (reference sequence).

The chain joins TRBV18 to TRBJ1-1; the D gene is possibly TRBD1 (5 bases). Germline-derived CDR1 and CDR2 are KGHSH and LQKENI. The length of the CDR3 is 14 residues. V lost 3 bases and J lost 6, with 14 bases in between. The CDR3 DNA reads as TGTGCCAGCTCACCGGGGACTGAAAGGCCTGAAGCTTTCTTT. Its translation is CASSPGTERPEAFF.

In its sample, this clone was seen once. The chain employs TRBV28 and TRBJ1-1; perhaps TRBD1 as D (5 bases). With 3 bases removed from V and 6 bases from J, the gap between germline ends came to 14 bases. CDR1 is MDHEN and CDR2 is SYDVKM in the germline V gene. There are 14 residues in the CDR3. CDR3 sequence (DNA): TGTGCCAGCAGTTTTTCTACGGGGGGGGCTGAAGCTTTCTTT. Translation gives CASSFSTGGAEAFF.

The J gene is TRBJ1-4, the V gene TRBV19; no definite D call. The CDR3 runs to 14 residues. CDR1 is LNHDA and CDR2 is SQIVND in the germline V gene (reference sequence). V lost 5 bases and J 5 bases, leaving 12 bases between the germline ends. The CDR3 is CASSLRGSNEKLFF. The CDR3 DNA is TGTGCCAGTAGTCTACGAGGGTCAAATGAAAAACTGTTTTTT.

V and J are TRBV19 and TRBJ2-6, with 8 bases lining up with TRBD2. Germline V gives CDR1 LNHDA, CDR2 SQIVND (reference sequence). The CDR3 spans 18 residues. The ends lost 5 bases at V and 2 bases at J; junction bases unmatched: 11. The CDR3 bases are TGTGCCAGTAGTTCGGGTCCCGGGGGGGAGACTGGGGCCAACGTCCTGACTTTC. It encodes CASSSGPGGETGANVLTF.

The chain combines TRBV28 with TRBJ1-5; D is undetermined. This CDR3 comprises 15 residues. The germline V and J ends were trimmed by 4 bases and 2 bases, with 12 bases remaining between them. Looked up from germline, CDR1 is MDHEN and CDR2 is SYDVKM. CDR3 region: CASSSQWRGNQPQHF. Here the CDR3 DNA reads TGTGCCAGCAGTTCGCAATGGAGGGGCAATCAGCCCCAGCATTTT.

The chain links TRBV29-1 to TRBJ1-1, with TRBD1 matching 8 bases. From germline, CDR1 is SQVTM and CDR2 ANQGSEA. The V and J ends lost 5 bases and 0 bases, in that order; junction bases with no gene match: 2. The CDR3 is 13 amino acids. In DNA form, the CDR3 reads TGCAGCGTTCAGGGGGCCTTGAACACTGAAGCTTTCTTT. Translated: CSVQGALNTEAFF.

CDR3 loop: CASTTPGTGEFQPQHF. CDR3 DNA sequence: TGTGCCAGTACCACACCCGGGACAGGGGAATTCCAGCCCCAGCATTTT. This chain joins TRBV19 and TRBJ1-5, with 10 bases that match TRBD1. Germline CDR1 LNHDA, CDR2 SQIVND (reference sequence). With V trimmed by 7 bases and J by 7 bases, 13 bases remained unmatched. CDR3 length: 16 amino acids.

This sequence joins TRBV12-5 and TRBJ2-2; 11 nucleotides agree with TRBD2. Looked up from germline, CDR1 is LGHNT and CDR2 is FRNRAP. The J segment lost 6 bases and the V segment lost 3 bases, leaving 3 bases of the junction unmatched. This CDR3 has 15 amino acids. In nucleotides, the CDR3 is TGTGCTAGTGGTTTTCTAGCGGGAGGTTCCGGGGAGCTGTTTTTT. Its protein product is CASGFLAGGSGELFF.

CDR3 loop: CASTSLDRFNQPQHF. CDR3 in DNA: TGTGCCAGCACCTCCTTGGACAGGTTCAATCAGCCCCAGCATTTT. The chain carries TRBV2 and TRBJ1-5; 7 positions match TRBD1. CDR1 is SNHLY, CDR2 FYNNEI, per germline. V lost 7 bases to trimming and J lost 3 bases; unmatched junction nucleotides: 9. The CDR3 has 15 amino acids.